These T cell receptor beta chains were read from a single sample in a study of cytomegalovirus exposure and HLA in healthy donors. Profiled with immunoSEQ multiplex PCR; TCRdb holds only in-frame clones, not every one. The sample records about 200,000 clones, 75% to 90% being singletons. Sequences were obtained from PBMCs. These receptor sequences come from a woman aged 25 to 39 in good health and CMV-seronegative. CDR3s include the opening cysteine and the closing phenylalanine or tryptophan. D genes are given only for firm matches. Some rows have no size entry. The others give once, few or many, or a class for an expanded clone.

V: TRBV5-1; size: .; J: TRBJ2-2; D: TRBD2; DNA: TGCGCCAGCAGCGGACTAGCGGCGAACACCGGGGAGCTGTTTTTT; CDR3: CASSGLAANTGELFF
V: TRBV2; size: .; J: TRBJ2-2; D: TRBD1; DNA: TGTGCCAGCGGCTTGGGACAGTTGAACACCGGGGAGCTGTTTTTT; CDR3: CASGLGQLNTGELFF
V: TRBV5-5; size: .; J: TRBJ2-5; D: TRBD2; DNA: TGTGCCAGCAGCTTGGTTCTGGGGGGGGAGACCCAGTACTTC; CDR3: CASSLVLGGETQYF
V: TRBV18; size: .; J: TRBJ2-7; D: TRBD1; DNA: TGTGCCAGCTCACCCGCTCTGACAGGGGGGTACGAGCAGTACTTC; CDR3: CASSPALTGGYEQYF
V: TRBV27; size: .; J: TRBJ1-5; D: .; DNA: TGTGCCAGCAGTCCCCAAACGGGAGAGTCCCAGCATTTT; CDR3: CASSPQTGESQHF
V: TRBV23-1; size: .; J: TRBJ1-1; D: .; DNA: TGCGCCAGCAGACATACCCTGGTGACTGAAGCTTTCTTT; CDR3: CASRHTLVTEAFF
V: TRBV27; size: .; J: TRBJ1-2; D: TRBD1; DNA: TGTGCCAGCAGTTTGACAGGGGACTATGGCTACACCTTC; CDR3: CASSLTGDYGYTF
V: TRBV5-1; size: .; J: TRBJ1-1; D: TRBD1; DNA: TGCGCCAGCAGCACGGGACAGGGAGGGTGGAGTGAAGCTTTCTTT; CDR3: CASSTGQGGWSEAFF
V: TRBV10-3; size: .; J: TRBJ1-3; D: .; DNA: TGTGCCACCCGACGGGGGGGAGCTGGAAACACCATATATTTT; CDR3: CATRRGGAGNTIYF
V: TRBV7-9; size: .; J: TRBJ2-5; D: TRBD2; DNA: TGTGCCAGCAGCTTAGGACTAGCGGGAGACGGGGAGACCCAGTACTTC; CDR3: CASSLGLAGDGETQYF
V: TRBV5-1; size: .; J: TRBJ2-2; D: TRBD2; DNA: TGCGCCAGCAGTTTTACTAGCGGGACCACCGGGGAGCTGTTTTTT; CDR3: CASSFTSGTTGELFF
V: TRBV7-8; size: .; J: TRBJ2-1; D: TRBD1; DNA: TGTGCCAGCAGCAACCCGGGACAGTCGAACAATGAGCAGTTCTTC; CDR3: CASSNPGQSNNEQFF
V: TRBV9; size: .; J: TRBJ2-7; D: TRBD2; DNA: TGTGCCAGCAGCGCCTCCTGGGCTAGCGGGGCCTACGAGCAGTACTTC; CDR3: CASSASWASGAYEQYF
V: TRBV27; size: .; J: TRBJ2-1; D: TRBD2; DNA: TGTGCCAGCAGTACTATAGCAGGGACTATTGATGAGCAGTTCTTC; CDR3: CASSTIAGTIDEQFF
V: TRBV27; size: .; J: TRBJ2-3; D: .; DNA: TGTGCCAGCAGTCTTTCGACAAGGGGAGATACGCAGTATTTT; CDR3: CASSLSTRGDTQYF
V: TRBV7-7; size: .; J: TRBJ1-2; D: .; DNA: TGTGCTAGCAGCCACCTCCGGACAAAAAGACTCTATATTAACTATGGCTACACCTTC; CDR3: CASSHLRTKRLYINYGYTF
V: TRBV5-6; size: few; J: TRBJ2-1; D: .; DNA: TGTGCCTTCTCTGATACCGGGGACTACAATGAGCAGTTCTTC; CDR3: CAFSDTGDYNEQFF
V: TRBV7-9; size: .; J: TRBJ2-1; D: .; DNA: TGTGCCAGCAGCGCCGTTATCGGTGAGCAGTTCTTC; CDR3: CASSAVIGEQFF
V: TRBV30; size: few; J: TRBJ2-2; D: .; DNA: TGTGCCTGGAGTGGACAGTACACCGGGGAGCTGTTTTTT; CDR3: CAWSGQYTGELFF
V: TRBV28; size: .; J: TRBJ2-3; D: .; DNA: TGTGCCAGCAGTCATAGGGGCCCTGGCACAGATACGCAGTATTTT; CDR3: CASSHRGPGTDTQYF
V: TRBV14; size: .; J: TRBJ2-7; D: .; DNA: TGTGCCAGCAGCCAAGCGGGAGTGGGGGGCTACGAGCAGTACTTC; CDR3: CASSQAGVGGYEQYF
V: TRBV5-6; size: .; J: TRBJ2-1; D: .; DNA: TGTGCCAGCAGTCCAGGGCCAACCCCGACCTACAATGAGCAGTTCTTC; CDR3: CASSPGPTPTYNEQFF
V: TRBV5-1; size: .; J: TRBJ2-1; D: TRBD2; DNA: TGCGCCAGCAGCCCCGGGGGGGACAATGAGCAGTTCTTC; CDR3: CASSPGGDNEQFF
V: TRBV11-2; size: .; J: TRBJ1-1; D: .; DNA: TGTGCCAGCAGCTTAGAGATGGGGGCAGTCGCTTTCTTT; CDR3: CASSLEMGAVAFF
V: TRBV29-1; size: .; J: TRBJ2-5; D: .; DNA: TGCAGCGTTGTAGGCCAGGGTCAAGAGACCCAGTACTTC; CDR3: CSVVGQGQETQYF
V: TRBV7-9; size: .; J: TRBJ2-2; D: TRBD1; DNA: TGTGCCAGCAGCCTGGGACAGGGGGCCGGGGAGCTGTTTTTT; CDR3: CASSLGQGAGELFF
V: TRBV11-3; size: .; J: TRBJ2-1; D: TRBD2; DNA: TGTGCCAGCAGCCCGAATAGCGGGAGCTCCAATGAGCAGTTCTTC; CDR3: CASSPNSGSSNEQFF
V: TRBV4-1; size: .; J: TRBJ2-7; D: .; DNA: TGCGCCAGCAGCCAACAGGGTAGCTCCTACGAGCAGTACTTC; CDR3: CASSQQGSSYEQYF
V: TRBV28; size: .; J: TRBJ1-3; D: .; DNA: TGTGCCAGCAGGGACTCTGACACCAGCTCTGGAAACACCATATATTTT; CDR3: CASRDSDTSSGNTIYF
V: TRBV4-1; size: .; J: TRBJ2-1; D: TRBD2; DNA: TGCGCCAGCAGCCAAGTGGCGGGAGGGCCCCGGAATGAGCAGTTCTTC; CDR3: CASSQVAGGPRNEQFF
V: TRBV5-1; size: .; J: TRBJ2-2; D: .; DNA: TGCGCCAGCAGCTTGGACAGGGCCACCGGGGAGCTGTTTTTT; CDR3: CASSLDRATGELFF
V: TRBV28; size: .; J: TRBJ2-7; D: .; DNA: TGTGCCAGCACCACGGGGGTCCACGAGCAGTACTTC; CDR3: CASTTGVHEQYF
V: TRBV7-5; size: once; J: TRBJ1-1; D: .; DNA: TGTGCCAGAAGCTCCCTGACTAAAGGGACAGGAGACACTGAAGCTTTCTTT; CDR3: CARSSLTKGTGDTEAFF
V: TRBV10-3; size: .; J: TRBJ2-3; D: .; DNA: TGTGCCATCAGTGATGGTAGGCAGGCCCCCAATACGCAGTATTTT; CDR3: CAISDGRQAPNTQYF
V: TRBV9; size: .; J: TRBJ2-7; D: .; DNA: TGTGCCAGCAGCGTAGGACTGAACTCCTACGAGCAGTACTTC; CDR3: CASSVGLNSYEQYF
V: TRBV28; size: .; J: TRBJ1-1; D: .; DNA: TGTGCCAGCAGTTCGGACTCATTTGAAGCTTTCTTT; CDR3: CASSSDSFEAFF
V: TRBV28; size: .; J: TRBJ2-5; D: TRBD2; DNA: TGTGCCAGCCGTCGGAGCGGGAAACGCCCGGAGACCCAGTACTTC; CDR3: CASRRSGKRPETQYF
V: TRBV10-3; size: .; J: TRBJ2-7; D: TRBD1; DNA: TGTGCCATCAGTGCAGGAGACAGGGCCTACGAGCAGTACTTC; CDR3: CAISAGDRAYEQYF
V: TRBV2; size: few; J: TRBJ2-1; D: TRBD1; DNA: TGTGCCAGCAGGAGGGACAGGAGCTCCTACAATGAGCAGTTCTTC; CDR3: CASRRDRSSYNEQFF
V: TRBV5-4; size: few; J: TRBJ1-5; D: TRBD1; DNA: TGTGCCAGCAGCTCCGGGACAGAGGAGCCCCAGCATTTT; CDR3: CASSSGTEEPQHF
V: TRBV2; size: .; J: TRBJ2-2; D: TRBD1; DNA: TGTGCCAGCAGTACTACGACAGGGGAGAACACCGGGGAGCTGTTTTTT; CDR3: CASSTTTGENTGELFF
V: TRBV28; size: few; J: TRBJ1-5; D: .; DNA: TGTGCCAGCAGTTTACGAGGTCAGCCCCAGCATTTT; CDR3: CASSLRGQPQHF
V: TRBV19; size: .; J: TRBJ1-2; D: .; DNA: TGTGCCAGTAGTATACGGCAGGTGGATAACTATGGCTACACCTTC; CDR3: CASSIRQVDNYGYTF
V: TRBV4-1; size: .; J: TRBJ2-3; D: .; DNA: TGCGCCAGCAGCCAAGTTGGAGGGAGGTACGGGTTCGCAGATACGCAGTATTTT; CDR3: CASSQVGGRYGFADTQYF
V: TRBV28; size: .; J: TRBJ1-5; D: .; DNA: TGTGCCAGCAGTCCCTCTTCCTGGGGGCTGAAATCGGAGCCCCAGCATTTT; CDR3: CASSPSSWGLKSEPQHF
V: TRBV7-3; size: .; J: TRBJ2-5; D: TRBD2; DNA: TGTGCCAGCAGCTACGTGGGAGGGGAGACCCAGTACTTC; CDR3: CASSYVGGETQYF